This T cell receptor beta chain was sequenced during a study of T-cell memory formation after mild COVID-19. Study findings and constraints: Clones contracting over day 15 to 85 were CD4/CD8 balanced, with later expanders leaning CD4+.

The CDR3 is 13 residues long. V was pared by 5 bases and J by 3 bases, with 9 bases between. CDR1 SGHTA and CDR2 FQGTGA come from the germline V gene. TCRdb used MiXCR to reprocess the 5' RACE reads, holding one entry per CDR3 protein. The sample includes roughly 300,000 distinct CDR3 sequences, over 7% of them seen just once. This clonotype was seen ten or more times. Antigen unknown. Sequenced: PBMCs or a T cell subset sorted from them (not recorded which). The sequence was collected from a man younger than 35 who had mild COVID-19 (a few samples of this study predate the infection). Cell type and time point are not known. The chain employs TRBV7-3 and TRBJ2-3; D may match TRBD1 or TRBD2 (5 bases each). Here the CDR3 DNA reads TGTGCCAGCAGCCGGGGCCTGACAGATACGCAGTATTTT. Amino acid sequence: CASSRGLTDTQYF. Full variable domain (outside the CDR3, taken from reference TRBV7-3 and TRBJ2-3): GAGVSQTPSNKVTEKGKYVELRCDPISGHTALYWYRQSLGQGPEFLIYFQGTGAADDSGLPNDRFFAVRPEGSVSTLKIQRTERGDSAVYLCASSRGLTDTQYFGPGTRLTVL.